The 25 T cell receptor beta chains listed next were all sequenced from one sample in a study of cytomegalovirus exposure and HLA in healthy donors. The study ran its PCR with 60 Vbeta and 13 Jbeta primers. Sequencing was performed with immunoSEQ multiplex PCR; in TCRdb, only in-frame clones are kept and a portion is missing. Here the sample spans approximately 180,000 clones, more than 60% being singletons. The sample taken for sequencing was PBMCs. The receptors were sampled from a human donor in good health.

The chain is built from TRBV7-9 and TRBJ2-7, with a possible D match to TRBD1 (5 bases). This CDR3 is 14 amino acids long. Trimming took off 0 bases at V and 2 bases at J, with 8 bases between the two ends. Germline V gene lookup returns CDR1 SEHNR and CDR2 FQNEAQ (reference sequence). The CDR3 DNA reads as TGTGCCAGCAGCTTAGCAGGGGTTGCCTACGAGCAGTACTTC. This codes for CASSLAGVAYEQYF. Supplemented by reference TRBV7-9 and TRBJ2-7, the full variable domain reads DTGVSQNPRHKITKRGQNVTFRCDPISEHNRLYWYRQTLGQGPEFLTYFQNEAQLEKSRLLSDRFSAERPKGSFSTLEIQRTEQGDSAMYLCASSLAGVAYEQYFGPGTRLTVT.

This clone was detected a few times. J is TRBJ2-3 and V is TRBV4-1; D is ambiguous. Trimming stripped 1 base from V and 5 bases from J, with 16 bases between. The CDR3 has 16 amino acids. Germline CDR1 and CDR2: MGHRA and YSYEKL. CDR3 nucleotides: TGCGCCAGCAGCCAAGTAAATTCAGTGATTGGAGATACGCAGTATTTT. Translation gives CASSQVNSVIGDTQYF.

The J gene is TRBJ2-7, the V gene TRBV27, with TRBD1 matching 7 bases. The CDR3 runs to 15 residues. J gave up 3 bases and V 2 bases, and 7 bases lay outside the gene matches. Germline V gene data show CDR1 as MNHEY and CDR2 as SMNVEV (reference sequence). The CDR3 DNA follows: TGTGCCAGCAGTTTACGAGGGGGCCAAGTCTACGAGCAGTACTTC. Its translation: CASSLRGGQVYEQYF.

CDR3 region: CASSAGTDYGYTF. The CDR3 DNA sequence: TGTGCCAGCAGTGCCGGGACAGACTATGGCTACACCTTC. The V gene is TRBV2, the J gene TRBJ1-2; TRBD1 aligns across 7 bases. The germline gives CDR1 SNHLY, CDR2 FYNNEI. The junction had 2 bases not matched to a gene; V was cut back by 4 bases and J by 3 bases. This CDR3 has 13 amino acids.

The chain combines TRBV5-8 with TRBJ1-4; D may be TRBD1 (5 bases). The CDR3 spans 14 residues. Trimming stripped 4 bases from V and 5 bases from J, with 12 bases between. Germline V gives CDR1 SGHTS, CDR2 YDEGEE. CDR3 in amino acids: CASSAGPTNEKLFF. CDR3 nucleotide sequence: TGTGCCAGCAGCGCGGGACCGACGAATGAAAAACTGTTTTTT.

Only one count was recorded for this clone. This chain connects TRBV5-1 to TRBJ2-3; D may be TRBD1 (6 bases). Germline CDR1 SGHRS, CDR2 YFSETQ. The V end was cut by 4 bases, the J end by 3 bases, with 9 bases between. CDR3 length: 13 amino acids. The CDR3 loop is CASSPQGTDTQYF. In DNA form, the CDR3 reads TGCGCCAGCAGCCCACAGGGAACAGATACGCAGTATTTT.

The V gene is TRBV9, the J gene TRBJ1-2; D may be TRBD1 (6 bases). V gave up 5 bases and J gave up 6 bases, with 14 bases separating them. The CDR3 covers 13 residues. Germline V lookup: CDR1 SGDLS, CDR2 YYNGEE. CDR3 in amino acids: CASRPQGSDGYTF. The CDR3 DNA sequence: TGTGCCAGCAGACCACAGGGTTCGGATGGCTACACCTTC.

This clone was seen only a few times. An end of the junction differs from the germline gene, which may be a read error. The chain combines TRBV7-9 with TRBJ2-2; TRBD1 matches 8 bases. This CDR3 contains 18 residues. CDR1 SEHNR and CDR2 FQNEAQ come from the germline V gene (reference sequence). The CDR3 coding sequence is TGTTCCAGCAGCTTAATCAGGGTGACAGGGGCCAACACCGGGGAGCTGTTTTTT. This translates into CSSSLIRVTGANTGELFF.

This chain uses TRBV6-6 with TRBJ2-4; D unresolved. V was clipped by 6 bases and J by 0 bases, with 12 bases between them. The CDR3 sequence is 15 residues long. CDR1 and CDR2 (germline): MNHNY, SVGAGI (reference sequence). The CDR3 DNA reads TGTGCCAGCAGCAACAAAAGATTAGCCAAAAACATTCAGTACTTC. Its protein product is CASSNKRLAKNIQYF.

Only a few counts were recorded for this clone. The CDR3 protein is CASSKGQGNEQYF. In nucleotides, the CDR3 is TGTGCCAGCAGCAAGGGCCAGGGAAACGAGCAGTACTTC. This chain joins TRBV5-4 and TRBJ2-7, with D maybe TRBD1 (5 bases). CDR3 size: 13 residues. V lost 4 bases, J lost 5 bases, and 13 bases lay in between. CDR1 and CDR2 (germline): SGHNT, YYREEE (reference sequence).

This sequence joins TRBV5-1 and TRBJ1-6; D remains unclear. Trimming cost V 0 bases and J 10 bases, with 11 bases left between them. CDR1 and CDR2 (germline): SGHRS, YFSETQ. The CDR3 extends over 14 amino acids. CDR3 protein: CASSLVGLESPLHF. CDR3 nucleotides: TGCGCCAGCAGCTTGGTGGGCTTAGAATCACCCCTCCACTTT.

The gene calls are TRBV5-6 and TRBJ2-2; TRBD1 aligns across 9 bases. Germline-derived CDR1 and CDR2 are SGHDT and YYEEEE. This CDR3 is built from 17 residues. Unmatched junction bases numbered 9, after V lost 0 bases and J lost 6 bases. In DNA, the CDR3 is TGTGCCAGCAGCTTGGGTGGGACAGGGAAGCGAGCCGGGGAGCTGTTTTTT. Its translation: CASSLGGTGKRAGELFF.

The chain couples TRBV5-4 to TRBJ1-1; the D is unclear. V was shortened by 5 bases and J by 4 bases, with 12 bases between the two germline ends. Germline CDR1 reads SGHNT; CDR2 reads YYREEE (reference sequence). The CDR3 has 13 residues. CDR3 sequence (DNA): TGTGCCAGCAGGACCAGCGGGTTCACTGAAGCTTTCTTT. Translating gives CASRTSGFTEAFF.

This clone turned up a few times. This chain connects TRBV7-2 to TRBJ2-5, with D tentatively TRBD1 (6 bases). The V end lost 5 bases, the J end lost 2 bases, and 15 bases lay between the germline ends. This CDR3 has 15 residues. Germline V gene data show CDR1 as SGHTA and CDR2 as FQGNSA. The CDR3 sequence is CASSRHGQSQETQYF. The CDR3 nucleotides are TGTGCCAGCAGCCGACACGGACAGTCGCAAGAGACCCAGTACTTC. The whole variable domain, filled in from reference TRBV7-2 and TRBJ2-5, reads GAGVSQSPSNKVTEKGKDVELRCDPISGHTALYWYRQSLGQGLEFLIYFQGNSAPDKSGLPSDRFSAERTGGSVSTLTIQRTQQEDSAVYLCASSRHGQSQETQYFGPGTRLLVL.

This clone occurred a few times. This chain joins TRBV30 and TRBJ1-3; D not resolved. There are 12 residues in the CDR3. Trimming cost V 4 bases and J 4 bases, with 8 bases left between them. In germline, CDR1 is GTSNPN, CDR2 SVGIG (reference sequence). CDR3 in DNA: TGTGCCTGGAATCCGGGAGGAAACACCATATATTTT. Encoded protein: CAWNPGGNTIYF.

The chain has TRBV5-1 and TRBJ1-2; possibly TRBD1 for D (6 bases). Trimming took off 0 bases at V and 0 bases at J, with 9 bases between the two ends. Germline CDR1 and CDR2: SGHRS and YFSETQ. This CDR3 has 15 amino acids. CDR3 coding DNA: TGCGCCAGCAGCTTGGCCGGGACATCTAACTATGGCTACACCTTC. Its translation: CASSLAGTSNYGYTF. The entire variable domain, with the rest obtained from reference TRBV5-1 and TRBJ1-2, is as follows: KAGVTQTPRYLIKTRGQQVTLSCSPISGHRSVSWYQQTPGQGLQFLFEYFSETQRNKGNFPGRFSGRQFSNSRSEMNVSTLELGDSALYLCASSLAGTSNYGYTFGSGTRLTVV.

This rearrangement joins TRBV6-1 to TRBJ1-6; 9 bases agree with TRBD1. The germline V gene has CDR1 MNHNS and CDR2 SASEGT. The CDR3 is made up of 13 amino acids. J gave up 14 bases and V 6 bases, and 8 bases lay outside the gene matches. The CDR3 sequence is CASRSFRDRALHF. The CDR3 nucleotides read TGTGCCAGCAGAAGCTTCCGGGACAGGGCCCTCCACTTT.

This clone occurred once. Different DNA sequences within this sample yield the same CDR3. The rearrangement links TRBV7-3 to TRBJ1-1, with 9 bases aligning to TRBD1. The trim removed 5 bases at V and 5 bases at J, leaving 3 bases unmatched. This CDR3 spans 13 amino acids. Germline CDR1 and CDR2: SGHTA and FQGTGA. In DNA, the CDR3 is TGTGCCAGCAGCCTGACAGGGGGGACTGAAGCTTTCTTT. This translates into CASSLTGGTEAFF. Full variable domain (rest looked up from reference TRBV7-3 and TRBJ1-1): GAGVSQTPSNKVTEKGKYVELRCDPISGHTALYWYRQSLGQGPEFLIYFQGTGAADDSGLPNDRFFAVRPEGSVSTLKIQRTERGDSAVYLCASSLTGGTEAFFGQGTRLTVV.

V gene TRBV7-2 combines with J gene TRBJ2-1; 9 bases fit TRBD2. From germline, CDR1 is SGHTA and CDR2 FQGNSA. The CDR3 totals 16 residues. V shed 5 bases, J shed 3 bases, and the junction held 8 bases outside the gene matches. CDR3 DNA: TGTGCCAGCAGCATCGGCGGGGGGGCCATCTACAATGAGCAGTTCTTC. This sequence encodes CASSIGGGAIYNEQFF.

The rearrangement uses TRBV6-5 and TRBJ1-1; D is unclear. V shed 11 bases and J shed 3 bases, with 13 bases lying between them. The germline V gene has CDR1 MNHEY and CDR2 SVGAGI. There are 12 residues in the CDR3. In DNA, the CDR3 is TGTGCCGCCAGCGTGTTCGACACTGAAGCTTTCTTT. It yields the protein CAASVFDTEAFF.

The rearrangement uses TRBV4-1 and TRBJ1-6, with TRBD1 as a possible D gene (6 bases). Germline-derived CDR1 and CDR2 are MGHRA and YSYEKL. The CDR3 covers 17 residues. V shed 1 base and J shed 10 bases, with 20 bases lying between them. The CDR3 reads CASSQGSQGPRGSPLHF. The CDR3 DNA follows: TGCGCCAGCAGCCAAGGATCGCAAGGCCCAAGGGGGTCACCCCTCCACTTT.

V gene TRBV5-1 combines with J gene TRBJ2-7; tentative D call: TRBD2 (5 bases). Germline V gene lookup returns CDR1 SGHRS and CDR2 YFSETQ. Trimming took 0 bases from V and 3 from J, leaving 10 bases between them. The length of the CDR3 is 14 residues. Written as DNA, the CDR3 is TGCGCCAGCAGCTTGGTTGAGGGTTTCTACGAGCAGTACTTC. Protein product: CASSLVEGFYEQYF.

The chain has TRBV4-1 and TRBJ1-1, with 8 positions matching TRBD1. Unmatched junction bases numbered 5, after V lost 4 bases and J lost 1 base. The CDR3 is 15 residues long. In germline, CDR1 is MGHRA, CDR2 YSYEKL. The CDR3 here is CASSLTGEENTEAFF. The DNA for the CDR3 is TGCGCCAGCAGCCTGACAGGGGAAGAGAACACTGAAGCTTTCTTT.

The chain uses TRBV5-1 and TRBJ2-7, with 12 bases that match TRBD2. With 4 bases clipped from V and 2 bases from J, the junction kept 16 bases outside the gene matches. Per germline, CDR1 SGHRS and CDR2 YFSETQ. The CDR3 length is 19 residues. DNA for the CDR3: TGCGCCAGCAGCCACCCGTCCCGGACTAGCGGGGCGATCCCCTACGAGCAGTACTTC. Its protein is CASSHPSRTSGAIPYEQYF.

The genes are TRBV11-3 and TRBJ2-3; maybe TRBD1 (6 bases). The CDR3 is 14 amino acids. V was clipped by 5 bases and J by 5 bases, with 14 bases between them. Germline V gives CDR1 SGHNT, CDR2 YENEEA. The CDR3 sequence: CASSKATDRDTQYF. CDR3 DNA: TGTGCCAGCAGCAAGGCAACGGACAGAGATACGCAGTATTTT.